The 29 T cell receptor beta chains presented below share a single source sample, sequenced in a study of cytomegalovirus exposure and HLA in healthy donors. The PCR contained 60 Vbeta and 13 Jbeta primers. This table comes from immunoSEQ multiplex PCR, and its TCRdb copy is limited to in-frame clones, with some not included. Here the sample spans 180,000 or so clones, roughly three quarters being singletons. Material for sequencing was PBMCs. The receptors stem from a male donor in good health and CMV-seronegative.

The CDR3 here is CASSIRGQTNEKLFF. The CDR3 coding sequence is TGTGCCAGCAGTATTAGAGGGCAAACTAATGAAAAACTGTTTTTT. J is TRBJ1-4 and V is TRBV27; D gene unclear. V dropped 5 bases and J dropped 1 base, with 11 bases sitting between them. There are 15 residues in the CDR3. CDR1 and CDR2 from the germline V gene are MNHEY and SMNVEV (reference sequence).

CDR3 bases: TGTGCCAGCAGTCCCCCTGGGGGGAATCAGCCCCAGCATTTT. Protein: CASSPPGGNQPQHF. The chain uses TRBV28 and TRBJ1-5, with D possibly being TRBD1 (5 bases). Looked up from germline, CDR1 is MDHEN and CDR2 is SYDVKM. The CDR3 runs to 14 residues. Trimming removed 5 bases at V and 4 bases at J, with 12 bases between.

This clone showed up just a few times. The chain's CDR3 is CASRSGLAGVGEQFF. In nucleotides, the CDR3 is TGTGCCAGCAGGAGCGGACTAGCGGGAGTGGGTGAGCAGTTCTTC. The chain combines TRBV6-5 with TRBJ2-1; 13 positions agree with TRBD2. Germline values: CDR1 MNHEY, CDR2 SVGAGI. This CDR3 spans 15 amino acids. The V and J ends lost 6 bases and 9 bases, in that order; junction bases with no gene match: 8.

The chain uses TRBV30 and TRBJ2-4; D remains ambiguous. V lost 1 base, J lost 5 bases, and 6 bases lay in between. This CDR3 region has 12 residues. Germline CDR1 reads GTSNPN; CDR2 reads SVGIG (reference sequence). CDR3 loop: CAWSEAENIQYF. CDR3 nucleotides: TGTGCCTGGAGTGAGGCGGAAAACATTCAGTACTTC.

V and J are TRBV6-1 and TRBJ2-3; perhaps TRBD2 as D (8 bases). The CDR3 contains 15 residues. Germline-derived CDR1 and CDR2 are MNHNS and SASEGT. Trimming cost V 9 bases and J 2 bases, with 18 bases left between them. As DNA, the CDR3 is TGTGCCAGAAGGGGGCGGGGGGTAAACACAGATACGCAGTATTTT. Translating gives CARRGRGVNTDTQYF.

There are a few counts of this clone. The chain recombines TRBV11-3 with TRBJ2-1; 8 bases match TRBD1. The CDR3 is 15 residues long. CDR1 and CDR2 from the germline V gene are SGHNT and YENEEA. Trimming at V came to 0 bases and at J to 7 bases, leaving 5 bases not matched to a gene. The CDR3 DNA is TGTGCCAGCAGCTTAGAACAGGGGGGATTTAATGAGCAGTTCTTC. It yields the protein CASSLEQGGFNEQFF.

The sample holds one count of this clone. V and J are TRBV30 and TRBJ2-3; the D gene is possibly TRBD2 (7 bases). Germline loops: CDR1 GTSNPN, CDR2 SVGIG (reference sequence). The CDR3 totals 14 residues. V was pared by 0 bases and J by 4 bases, with 11 bases between. The CDR3 nucleotides read TGTGCCTGGAGTGTGGGCGGGGGCGCAGATACGCAGTATTTT. The encoded protein is CAWSVGGGADTQYF.

The CDR3 region has the DNA TGTGCCAGCAGCTCAGGCACAGATACGCAGTATTTT. Translation: CASSSGTDTQYF. The chain links TRBV7-3 to TRBJ2-3; no definite D call. This CDR3 spans 12 amino acids. Germline V gene lookup returns CDR1 SGHTA and CDR2 FQGTGA. Deletions cut 4 bases from V and 1 base from J, with 3 bases between.

The rearrangement uses TRBV9 and TRBJ2-3; no reliable D call. Germline loops: CDR1 SGDLS, CDR2 YYNGEE. CDR3 length equals 14 residues. The V gene lost 2 bases and the J gene lost 1 base, with 8 bases spanning the gap. CDR3 amino acids: CASSVYRGTDTQYF. The CDR3, as DNA: TGTGCCAGCAGCGTTTATCGGGGCACAGATACGCAGTATTTT.

This clone was seen only once. The chain has TRBV5-6 and TRBJ2-1; D unclear. The CDR3 contains 15 residues. V dropped 4 bases and J dropped 5 bases, with 16 bases sitting between them. Germline V gene lookup returns CDR1 SGHDT and CDR2 YYEEEE. This chain's CDR3 is CASSPPGWINNEQFF. Written as DNA, the CDR3 is TGTGCCAGCAGCCCCCCCGGGTGGATCAACAATGAGCAGTTCTTC.

The rearrangement uses TRBV12-5 and TRBJ1-5; 11 nucleotides align to TRBD1. The CDR3 has 16 residues. The junction had 5 bases not matched to a gene; V was cut back by 5 bases and J by 2 bases. Germline values: CDR1 LGHNT, CDR2 FRNRAP. The CDR3, as DNA: TGTGCTAGTGGTCCAGGACAGGGGGCTGGCAATCAGCCCCAGCATTTT. This sequence encodes CASGPGQGAGNQPQHF.

The rearrangement uses TRBV28 and TRBJ2-2, with 8 bases identical to TRBD1. This CDR3 is 15 amino acids long. V trimming: 6 bases; J trimming: 7 bases; junction bases outside the gene matches: 10. Germline CDR1 and CDR2: MDHEN and SYDVKM. This chain's CDR3 is CASRPDRESFGELFF. Here the CDR3 DNA reads TGTGCCAGCAGACCGGACAGGGAATCCTTCGGGGAGCTGTTTTTT.

The chain carries TRBV11-2 and TRBJ1-1, with D unclear. Germline lookup yields CDR1 SGHAT and CDR2 FQNNGV. The CDR3 is made up of 15 amino acids. Trimming cost V 5 bases and J 1 base, with 14 bases left between them. The chain's CDR3 is CASSLNSAGNTEAFF. The CDR3 DNA reads TGTGCCAGCAGCCTAAACTCGGCGGGGAACACTGAAGCTTTCTTT.

This clone was seen more than once but under ten times. The J gene is TRBJ1-5, the V gene TRBV6-1; D is unresolved. V lost 10 bases and J lost 2, with 15 bases in between. CDR1 and CDR2 (germline): MNHNS, SASEGT. This CDR3 has 14 residues. The DNA for the CDR3 is TGTGCCATCGGGGTCAGGATCGGCAATCAGCCCCAGCATTTT. Residues: CAIGVRIGNQPQHF.

This clone was observed a few times. The chain employs TRBV6-6 and TRBJ1-1; TRBD1 agrees at 9 bases. The CDR3 covers 14 residues. Trimming cost V 5 bases and J 4 bases; bases outside gene matches: 5. CDR1 and CDR2 from the germline V gene are MNHNY and SVGAGI (reference sequence). CDR3 loop: CASSPQGAATEAFF. CDR3 sequence (DNA): TGTGCCAGCAGTCCACAGGGGGCCGCCACTGAAGCTTTCTTT.

The chain recombines TRBV10-3 with TRBJ1-2, with 11 bases aligning to TRBD1. V gave up 11 bases and J gave up 8 bases; unmatched junction bases: 7. The germline gives CDR1 ENHRY, CDR2 SYGVKD. CDR3 size: 12 residues. As DNA, the CDR3 is TGTGCCGCCGGACAGGGGGCGCGGGGCTACACCTTC. It encodes CAAGQGARGYTF.

This clone occurred a few times. The V call is TRBV28, the J call TRBJ1-5; possible D gene TRBD1, 5 bases. This CDR3 spans 15 amino acids. The V end lost 7 bases, the J end lost 6 bases, and 19 bases lay between the germline ends. CDR1 MDHEN and CDR2 SYDVKM come from the germline V gene. CDR3 DNA: TGTGCCAGCACCTCCGCCGGGGGGGATCGTCAGCCCCAGCATTTT. It is translated as CASTSAGGDRQPQHF.

This chain connects TRBV4-2 to TRBJ1-3; D uncertain. This CDR3 is built from 15 residues. CDR1 and CDR2 from the germline V gene are LGHNA and YNFKEQ. V lost 4 bases and J 2 bases, leaving 12 bases between the germline ends. The CDR3: CASSLRLSTGNTIYF. The CDR3 DNA follows: TGTGCCAGCAGCCTTCGATTGAGTACTGGAAACACCATATATTTT.

The rearrangement joins TRBV7-3 to TRBJ2-7; 16 bases are shared with TRBD2. Germline CDR1 and CDR2: SGHTA and FQGTGA. V shed 5 bases, J shed 5 bases, and the junction held 6 bases outside the gene matches. The CDR3 has 16 amino acids. Here the CDR3 reads CASSLGGLAGGDEQYF. CDR3 nucleotide sequence: TGTGCCAGCAGCCTAGGGGGACTAGCGGGAGGGGACGAGCAGTACTTC.

This clone came up once. The V gene is TRBV6-6, the J gene TRBJ2-5; D uncertain. Germline assignment: CDR1 MNHNY and CDR2 SVGAGI (reference sequence). The CDR3 extends over 13 amino acids. Trimming left V 4 bases short and J 5 bases short, with 11 bases between. CDR3 DNA sequence: TGTGCCAGCAGTTCTCGACTGCTGGAGACCCAGTACTTC. Encoded protein: CASSSRLLETQYF.

V and J are TRBV6-5 and TRBJ2-2; 8 nucleotides align to TRBD1. V was clipped by 7 bases and J by 4 bases; unmatched bases: 2. The CDR3 length is 13 residues. The germline V gene has CDR1 MNHEY and CDR2 SVGAGI. CDR3 DNA sequence: TGTGCCAGCAAAGGACAGGGCACCGGGGAGCTGTTTTTT. Amino acids: CASKGQGTGELFF.

Written as DNA, the CDR3 is TGTGCCAGCAGTGATGGGCAGGCATGGACTGAAGCTTTCTTT. The encoded protein is CASSDGQAWTEAFF. This chain links TRBV25-1 with TRBJ1-1; D unresolved. CDR3 length: 14 residues. Germline CDR1 and CDR2: MGHDK and SYGVNS. V lost 3 bases, J lost 5 bases, and 13 bases lay in between.

The V gene is TRBV25-1, the J gene TRBJ2-7, with 9 bases aligning to TRBD2. With 3 bases clipped from V and 0 bases from J, the junction kept 9 bases outside the gene matches. Germline values: CDR1 MGHDK, CDR2 SYGVNS. The CDR3 extends over 17 amino acids. The CDR3 loop reads CASSESSGTPSSYEQYF. CDR3 coding DNA: TGTGCCAGCAGTGAGTCTAGCGGGACCCCTAGCTCCTACGAGCAGTACTTC.

The chain uses TRBV7-9 and TRBJ2-7, with TRBD1 as a possible D gene (5 bases). Germline V gives CDR1 SEHNR, CDR2 FQNEAQ (reference sequence). With 5 bases removed from V and 3 bases from J, the gap between germline ends came to 26 bases. CDR3 length: 18 amino acids. Here the CDR3 DNA reads TGTGCCAGCAGCCATTCCATCGACAGACAACGCTTAGGCTACGAGCAGTACTTC. It yields the protein CASSHSIDRQRLGYEQYF. The entire variable domain, with the rest obtained from reference TRBV7-9 and TRBJ2-7, is as follows: DTGVSQNPRHKITKRGQNVTFRCDPISEHNRLYWYRQTLGQGPEFLTYFQNEAQLEKSRLLSDRFSAERPKGSFSTLEIQRTEQGDSAMYLCASSHSIDRQRLGYEQYFGPGTRLTVT.

This clone was found once. The V gene is TRBV6-6, the J gene TRBJ2-7; D is unclear. The CDR3 loop spans 13 amino acids. V lost 0 bases and J 4 bases, leaving 7 bases between the germline ends. Germline V gives CDR1 MNHNY, CDR2 SVGAGI (reference sequence). CDR3 sequence: CASSYSRSYEQYF. The DNA for the CDR3 is TGTGCCAGCAGTTACTCGAGGTCATACGAGCAGTACTTC.

V gene TRBV28 combines with J gene TRBJ1-5; perhaps TRBD1 as D (6 bases). CDR1 MDHEN and CDR2 SYDVKM come from the germline V gene. V lost 6 bases and J 0 bases, leaving 9 bases between the germline ends. There are 14 residues in the CDR3. CDR3: CASRGTYSNQPQHF. In DNA form, the CDR3 reads TGTGCCAGCAGGGGGACATATAGCAATCAGCCCCAGCATTTT.

The chain has TRBV5-1 and TRBJ2-5, with 7 bases matching TRBD1. The germline V gene encodes CDR1 SGHRS and CDR2 YFSETQ. This CDR3 is 15 amino acids long. V shed 4 bases, J shed 1 base, and the junction held 7 bases outside the gene matches. CDR3 protein: CASSNRQGLQETQYF. CDR3 DNA: TGCGCCAGCAGCAACAGACAGGGCCTCCAAGAGACCCAGTACTTC. The entire variable domain, with the rest obtained from reference TRBV5-1 and TRBJ2-5, is as follows: KAGVTQTPRYLIKTRGQQVTLSCSPISGHRSVSWYQQTPGQGLQFLFEYFSETQRNKGNFPGRFSGRQFSNSRSEMNVSTLELGDSALYLCASSNRQGLQETQYFGPGTRLLVL.

This clone came up once. This chain links TRBV28 with TRBJ2-2, with 7 positions matching TRBD1. The CDR3 consists of 15 residues. V shed 1 base, J shed 5 bases, and the junction held 4 bases outside the gene matches. Germline CDR1 MDHEN, CDR2 SYDVKM. The CDR3 here is CASSLYRGRTGELFF. CDR3 in DNA: TGTGCCAGCAGTTTATATAGGGGGCGGACCGGGGAGCTGTTTTTT.

The rearrangement links TRBV30 to TRBJ2-4, with a possible D match to TRBD2 (5 bases). Germline V gene lookup returns CDR1 GTSNPN and CDR2 SVGIG (reference sequence). This CDR3 has 18 residues. V was pared by 2 bases and J by 0 bases, with 20 bases between. In nucleotides, the CDR3 is TGTGCCTGGAGTTTACAGCGGAGGAGGCTACTAGCCAAAAACATTCAGTACTTC. This sequence encodes CAWSLQRRRLLAKNIQYF.